This TCR beta chain was recovered during a study of blood T cell repertoires in COVID-19. Looking at the study overall: Acute and convalescent COVID-19 samples came from the United States, Italy and Spain.

Some clones are missing from TCRdb's copy, which holds only in-frame ones; the method was immunoSEQ multiplex PCR. The sample consists of under 200,000 clones, 70% to 90% of them appearing once. The Seattle site enrolled patients during active infection and followed them longitudinally. The CDR3 is made up of 17 amino acids. V lost 1 base, J lost 3 bases, and 7 bases stayed unmatched. Germline V gene sequence: CDR1 MGHRA, CDR2 YSYEKL. This TCR was sampled from a woman in her fifties or sixties with COVID-19, enrolled during active disease. Material for sequencing was peripheral blood. V and J are TRBV4-1 and TRBJ2-1; 9 bases align to TRBD2. The DNA for the CDR3 is TGCGCCAGCAGCCAAGTTTCCAGCGGGGGGTACTACAATGAGCAGTTCTTC. Protein product: CASSQVSSGGYYNEQFF.